This T cell receptor (beta chain) was documented in a study of cytomegalovirus exposure and HLA in healthy donors. Study-level findings and limits: Analysis was carried out at a later point, and it linked a missense DCLRE1C variant to TCR beta V- and J-gene trimming. Later analysis found that TCR beta chains associated with HLA were more clonally expanded than other, equally common chains.

Concerning this clone: Its antigen remains unknown.

The study ran its PCR with 60 Vbeta and 13 Jbeta primers. Data came from immunoSEQ multiplex PCR; TCRdb stores just in-frame clones and leaves some out. The sample includes 150,000 or so clones, 82% of them seen just once. This CDR3 contains 15 residues. Trimming took 5 bases from V and 0 from J; bases not matched to a gene: 4. CDR1 SGHNT and CDR2 YENEEA come from the germline V gene. The study sampled nominally healthy donors, though unrecorded immune exposures were likely. The source is a male donor in good health and CMV-seronegative. The sequencing input was PBMCs. V is TRBV11-3 and J is TRBJ2-3; 8 bases align to TRBD2. The CDR3 coding sequence is TGTGCCAGCAGCCTTACTAGCGGAAGCACAGATACGCAGTATTTT. This encodes CASSLTSGSTDTQYF.